This section outlines one T cell receptor beta chain sequence together with its context. The CDR3 consists of 15 residues. Germline CDR1 GTSNPN, CDR2 SVGIG (reference sequence). V was pared by 0 bases and J by 2 bases, with 13 bases between. This entry belongs to a study of T cells after yellow fever vaccination. Each CDR3 protein gets one entry after TCRdb re-called the 5' RACE reads with MiXCR. The table lists about 300,000 distinct CDR3 sequences, 7.5% to 9.5% of them singletons. Sequences were derived from CD4+ T cells sorted from PBMCs, sampled 5 days after the yellow fever booster vaccination. The V call is TRBV30, the J call TRBJ1-2; D might be TRBD1 (6 bases). This sequence was found in a man aged 18 to 29 who received the YFV17D yellow fever vaccine. The CDR3 DNA reads TGTGCCTGGAGTGTAGGGGGAAGAAGGAACTATGGCTACACCTTC. Residues: CAWSVGGRRNYGYTF.